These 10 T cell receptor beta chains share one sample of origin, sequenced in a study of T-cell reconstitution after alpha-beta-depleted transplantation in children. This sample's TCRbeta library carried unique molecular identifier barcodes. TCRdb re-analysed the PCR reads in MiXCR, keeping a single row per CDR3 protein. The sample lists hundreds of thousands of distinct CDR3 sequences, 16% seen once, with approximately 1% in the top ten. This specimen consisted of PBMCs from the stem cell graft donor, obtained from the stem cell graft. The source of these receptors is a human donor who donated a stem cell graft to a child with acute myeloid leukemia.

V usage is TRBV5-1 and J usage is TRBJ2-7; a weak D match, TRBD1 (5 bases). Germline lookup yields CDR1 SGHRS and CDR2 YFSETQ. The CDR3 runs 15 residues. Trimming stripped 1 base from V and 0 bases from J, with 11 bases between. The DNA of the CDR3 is TGCGCCAGCAGCTTGCAGGGCGATATCTCCTACGAGCAGTACTTC. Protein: CASSLQGDISYEQYF.

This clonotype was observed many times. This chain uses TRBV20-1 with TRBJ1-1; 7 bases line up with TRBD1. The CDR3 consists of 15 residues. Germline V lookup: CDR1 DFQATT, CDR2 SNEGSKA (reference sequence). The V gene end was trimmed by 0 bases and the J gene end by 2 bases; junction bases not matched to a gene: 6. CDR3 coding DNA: TGCAGTGCTAGAGATCCGGGACAGCTTAACACTGAAGCTTTCTTT. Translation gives CSARDPGQLNTEAFF.

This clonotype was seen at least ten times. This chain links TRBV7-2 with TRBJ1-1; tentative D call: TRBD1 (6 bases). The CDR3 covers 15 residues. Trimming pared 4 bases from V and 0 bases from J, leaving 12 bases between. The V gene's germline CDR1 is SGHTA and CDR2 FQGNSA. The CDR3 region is CASSSQGNMNTEAFF. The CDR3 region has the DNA TGTGCCAGCAGCTCGCAGGGGAACATGAACACTGAAGCTTTCTTT.

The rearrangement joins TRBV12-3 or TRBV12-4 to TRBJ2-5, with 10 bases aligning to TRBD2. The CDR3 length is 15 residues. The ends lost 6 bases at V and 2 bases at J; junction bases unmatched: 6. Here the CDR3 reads CASSPSGGVQETQYF. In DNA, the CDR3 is TGTGCCAGCAGCCCCAGCGGGGGGGTGCAAGAGACCCAGTACTTC.

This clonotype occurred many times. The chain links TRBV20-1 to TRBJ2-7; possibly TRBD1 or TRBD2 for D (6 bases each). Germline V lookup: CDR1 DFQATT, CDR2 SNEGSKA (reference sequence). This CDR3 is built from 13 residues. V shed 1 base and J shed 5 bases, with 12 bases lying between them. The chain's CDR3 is CSARVGGLHEQYV. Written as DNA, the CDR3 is TGCAGTGCTAGAGTAGGGGGGTTGCACGAGCAGTACGTC.

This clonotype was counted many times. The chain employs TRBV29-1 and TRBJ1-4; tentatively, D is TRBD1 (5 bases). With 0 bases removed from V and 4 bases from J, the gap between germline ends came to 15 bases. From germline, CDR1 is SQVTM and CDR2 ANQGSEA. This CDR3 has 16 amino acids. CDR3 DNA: TGCAGCGTTGAAGATCCAAAAGGGGCCCTTAATGAAAAACTGTTTTTT. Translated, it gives CSVEDPKGALNEKLFF.

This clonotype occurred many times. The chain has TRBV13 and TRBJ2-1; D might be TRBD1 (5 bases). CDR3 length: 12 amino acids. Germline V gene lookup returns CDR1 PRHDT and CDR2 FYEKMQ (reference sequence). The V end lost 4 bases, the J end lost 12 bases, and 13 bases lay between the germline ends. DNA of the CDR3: TGTGCCAGCAGCTCTAGGGGTAGGGGGCAGTTCTTC. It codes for CASSSRGRGQFF.

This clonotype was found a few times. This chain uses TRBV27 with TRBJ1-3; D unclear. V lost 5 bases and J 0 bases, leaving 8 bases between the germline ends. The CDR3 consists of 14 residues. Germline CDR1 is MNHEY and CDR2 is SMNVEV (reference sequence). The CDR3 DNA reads TGTGCCAGCAGTACGACTTACTCTGGAAACACCATATATTTT. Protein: CASSTTYSGNTIYF.

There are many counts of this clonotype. The CDR3 DNA reads TGTGCCACCAGTGACCCTGCCTCCGGTTACACAGATACGCAGTATTTT. Encoded protein: CATSDPASGYTDTQYF. This sequence joins TRBV24-1 and TRBJ2-3; D is uncertain. Germline V CDR1 and CDR2: KGHDR, SFDVKD. The CDR3 loop spans 16 amino acids. V lost 4 bases and J lost 2, with 15 bases in between.

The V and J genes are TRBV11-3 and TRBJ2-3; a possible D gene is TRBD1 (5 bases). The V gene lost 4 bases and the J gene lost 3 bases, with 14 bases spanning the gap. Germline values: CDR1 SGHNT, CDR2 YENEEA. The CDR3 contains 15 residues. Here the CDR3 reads CASSSPPWTTDTQYF. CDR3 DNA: TGTGCCAGCAGCTCGCCACCCTGGACAACAGATACGCAGTATTTT.